The clone carrying this TCR beta chain was picked up a small number of times. Antigen unknown. The junction differs from germline at one of its ends, possibly a read error. The sample belongs to a study of shared clonotypes between healthy human individuals. This was a deep-level run. Sorted-subset replicate PCRs used 200 ng DNA, approximately 27,000 T cell genomes. Some clones are missing from TCRdb's copy, which holds only in-frame ones; the method was immunoSEQ multiplex PCR. The table has 2,500,000 or so clones, 93% seen once. Germline V gene data show CDR1 as SQVTM and CDR2 as ANQGSEA. This CDR3 contains 9 residues. Study-level points and caveats: Only blood underwent sampling, and tissue repertoires likely differ. Estimated clonotype richness was generally higher in naive than memory subsets.

The chain is built from TRBV29-1 and TRBJ1-1, with D possibly TRBD1 on 6 matching bases. The sequencing sample was made of naive CD4+ T cells from PBMCs. The subset: CD45RA+ positively selected. The receptor was derived from a young man in good health. Some clones in this sample may be carry-over from other donors' samples. The CDR3 DNA follows: TGCAGCGTGGGACAAGTCGTGGATTTT. It encodes CSVGQVVDF.